These 25 T cell receptor beta chains share one sample of origin, sequenced in a study of Tregs in tolerant kidney transplant recipients (dated by TCRdb to between 2018 and 2021). Library preparation employed the immunoSEQ multiplex PCR assay. This is the immuneACCESS table as TCRdb keeps it, with only in-frame sequences that have V and J called. A part of the clones is gone; compared with another copy, unresolved V genes explain less than half, and the rest is unexplained. Across this sample there are roughly 250,000 clones, with approximately 83% seen only once. The ten top clones hold approximately 0.69% of the sample. What was sequenced was CD4+ T cells from blood. These receptors were collected from a human donor in good health.

V usage is TRBV5-1 and J usage is TRBJ2-7; 10 nucleotides align to TRBD1. The V gene end was trimmed by 4 bases and the J gene end by 3 bases; junction bases not matched to a gene: 7. CDR1 and CDR2 from the germline V gene are SGHRS and YFSETQ. This CDR3 contains 15 residues. The CDR3 DNA follows: TGCGCCAGCAGCCCAAGACAGGGGGCGGTCTACGAGCAGTACTTC. It codes for CASSPRQGAVYEQYF.

V gene TRBV7-2 combines with J gene TRBJ2-5, with 12 bases aligning to TRBD2. The ends lost 4 bases at V and 3 bases at J; junction bases unmatched: 3. Germline V CDR1 and CDR2: SGHTA, FQGNSA. This CDR3 comprises 15 residues. Here the CDR3 DNA reads TGTGCCAGCAGCTCCCGGACTAGCGGGAAAGAGACCCAGTACTTC. It codes for CASSSRTSGKETQYF.

The chain uses TRBV19 and TRBJ2-5, with a weak D call TRBD2 (6 bases). The CDR3 extends over 14 amino acids. In germline, CDR1 is LNHDA, CDR2 SQIVND (reference sequence). V lost 5 bases, J lost 3 bases, and 13 bases lay in between. Written as DNA, the CDR3 is TGTGCCAGTAGTCATCCGGGAGAAAAAGAGACCCAGTACTTC. Translation gives CASSHPGEKETQYF. Full variable domain (outside the CDR3, taken from reference TRBV19 and TRBJ2-5): DGGITQSPKYLFRKEGQNVTLSCEQNLNHDAMYWYRQDPGQGLRLIYYSQIVNDFQKGDIAEGYSVSREKKESFPLTVTSAQKNPTAFYLCASSHPGEKETQYFGPGTRLLVL.

The genes are TRBV2 and TRBJ2-5; D unclear. The V and J ends lost 8 bases and 8 bases respectively, with 6 bases between them. Germline loops: CDR1 SNHLY, CDR2 FYNNEI. This CDR3 has 9 residues. CDR3 in DNA: TGTGCCAGCGGGGAAACCCAGTACTTC. Protein sequence: CASGETQYF.

The chain carries TRBV6-6 and TRBJ2-7; D gene uncertain. V was pared by 6 bases and J by 6 bases, with 18 bases between. Germline V gene sequence: CDR1 MNHNY, CDR2 SVGAGI (reference sequence). CDR3 size: 14 residues. The CDR3 bases are TGTGCCAGCAGGCCCCCCGGGCCGCTGGGCGAGCAGTACTTC. Its translation: CASRPPGPLGEQYF.

This chain joins TRBV27 and TRBJ1-2; D remains ambiguous. This CDR3 region has 13 residues. CDR1 is MNHEY, CDR2 SMNVEV, per germline (reference sequence). The V end was cut by 3 bases, the J end by 7 bases, with 12 bases between. The CDR3 nucleotides are TGTGCCAGCAGTTTCGGGTCACCCCCTGGCTACACCTTC. This sequence encodes CASSFGSPPGYTF.

The CDR3 is CASALTRDTPYEQYF. DNA for the CDR3: TGTGCCAGCGCCCTCACCCGGGACACACCCTACGAGCAGTACTTC. V is TRBV18 and J is TRBJ2-7; a possible D gene is TRBD1 (6 bases). This CDR3 is built from 15 residues. Germline V gene data show CDR1 as KGHSH and CDR2 as LQKENI. Deletions cut 8 bases from V and 2 bases from J, with 19 bases between.

The chain links TRBV10-3 to TRBJ1-1; D may be TRBD1 (6 bases). Trimming stripped 7 bases from V and 1 base from J, with 10 bases between. There are 13 residues in the CDR3. Germline V gene sequence: CDR1 ENHRY, CDR2 SYGVKD. CDR3 DNA sequence: TGTGCCATCACCCCGGACAGGAACACTGAAGCTTTCTTT. This translates into CAITPDRNTEAFF.

For this clone: Distinct nucleotide sequences in the sample also encode this CDR3. The V and J genes are TRBV2 and TRBJ1-5; no clear D gene. V lost 1 base to trimming and J lost 0 bases, with 10 bases between them. The CDR3 is made up of 16 amino acids. Germline V gene lookup returns CDR1 SNHLY and CDR2 FYNNEI. The CDR3 loop is CASSEGGIHSNQPQHF. For the CDR3, the DNA is TGTGCCAGCAGTGAAGGGGGTATTCATAGCAATCAGCCCCAGCATTTT.

V is TRBV29-1 and J is TRBJ1-1, with 8 bases lining up with TRBD1. J was trimmed by 0 bases and V by 7 bases; bases with no gene match: 1. Germline lookup yields CDR1 SQVTM and CDR2 ANQGSEA. The CDR3 consists of 12 residues. CDR3 loop: CSETGVNTEAFF. CDR3 in DNA: TGCAGCGAGACAGGGGTGAACACTGAAGCTTTCTTT.

This clone has just one count. The V call is TRBV10-2, the J call TRBJ2-3; D is undetermined. Germline CDR1 reads WSHSY; CDR2 reads SAAADI. This CDR3 has 15 amino acids. V was cut by 8 bases and J by 0 bases, with 15 bases left in between. CDR3 sequence reads: CASQNGRMSTDTQYF. DNA of the CDR3: TGCGCCAGCCAGAATGGGCGAATGAGCACAGATACGCAGTATTTT.

The gene calls are TRBV6-5 and TRBJ1-1; no clear D. This CDR3 is 14 amino acids long. From germline, CDR1 is MNHEY and CDR2 SVGAGI. Trimming shortened V by 2 bases and J by 6 bases, and 13 bases separated the two germline ends. The CDR3 sequence is CASSYSPRVAEAFF. For the CDR3, the DNA is TGTGCCAGCAGTTACAGCCCGAGGGTTGCTGAAGCTTTCTTT.

This clone showed up just once. This chain uses TRBV5-1 with TRBJ2-6; 9 bases align to TRBD1. Germline V lookup: CDR1 SGHRS, CDR2 YFSETQ. This CDR3 is built from 17 residues. V shed 4 bases, J shed 4 bases, and the junction held 9 bases outside the gene matches. For the CDR3, the DNA is TGCGCCAGCAGCATAAGGACAGGGGAATACGGGGCCAACGTCCTGACTTTC. This sequence encodes CASSIRTGEYGANVLTF.

V is TRBV2 and J is TRBJ2-3; 7 positions match TRBD2. V was clipped by 8 bases and J by 8 bases; unmatched bases: 10. Germline V CDR1 and CDR2: SNHLY, FYNNEI. CDR3 size: 13 residues. The CDR3 DNA sequence: TGTGCCAGCCCGAGGGGAAGCGGGACTACGCAGTATTTT. It yields the protein CASPRGSGTTQYF. Looking up the rest from reference TRBV2 and TRBJ2-3 gives the full variable domain: EPEVTQTPSHQVTQMGQEVILRCVPISNHLYFYWYRQILGQKVEFLVSFYNNEISEKSEIFDDQFSVERPDGSNFTLKIRSTKLEDSAMYFCASPRGSGTTQYFGPGTRLTVL.

The V call is TRBV14, the J call TRBJ1-5, with D unresolved. Per the germline V gene, CDR1 is SGHDN and CDR2 is FVKESK. With 2 bases removed from V and 0 bases from J, the gap between germline ends came to 2 bases. The CDR3 consists of 13 residues. The CDR3 DNA sequence: TGTGCCAGCAGCCAATATAGCAATCAGCCCCAGCATTTT. Amino acid sequence: CASSQYSNQPQHF.

The chain is built from TRBV18 and TRBJ2-1; no reliable D call. This CDR3 spans 15 amino acids. V lost 2 bases and J 4 bases, leaving 12 bases between the germline ends. Germline loops: CDR1 KGHSH, CDR2 LQKENI. Written as DNA, the CDR3 is TGTGCCAGCTCACCATCATACGGGTTGTACAATGAGCAGTTCTTC. Translation: CASSPSYGLYNEQFF.

V usage is TRBV25-1 and J usage is TRBJ1-2; D is possibly TRBD1 (5 bases). Germline V CDR1 and CDR2: MGHDK, SYGVNS. CDR3 length: 12 amino acids. Trimming pared 0 bases from V and 13 bases from J, leaving 12 bases between. This chain's CDR3 is CASSEYGRDPTF. The CDR3 DNA reads as TGTGCCAGCAGTGAATATGGCAGGGATCCCACCTTC.

DNA of the CDR3: TGTGCCACCAAGCTAGGGGGTACCTTGGGGACTGAAGCTTTCTTT. Its protein product is CATKLGGTLGTEAFF. This chain joins TRBV6-5 and TRBJ1-1, with D tentatively TRBD1 (6 bases). V was trimmed by 10 bases and J by 5 bases, leaving 23 bases between them. Looked up from germline, CDR1 is MNHEY and CDR2 is SVGAGI. This CDR3 is built from 15 residues.

The chain couples TRBV29-1 to TRBJ2-1, with unresolved D. Germline lookup yields CDR1 SQVTM and CDR2 ANQGSEA. The V gene lost 5 bases and the J gene lost 6 bases, with 8 bases spanning the gap. The CDR3 totals 11 residues. The DNA of the CDR3 is TGCAGCGTTCAGACGGTCAATGAGCAGTTCTTC. This sequence encodes CSVQTVNEQFF.

This clone was picked up a small number of times. This rearrangement joins TRBV25-1 to TRBJ2-2; perhaps TRBD1 as D (5 bases). CDR3 length equals 14 residues. V lost 10 bases, J lost 6 bases, and 18 bases lay in between. The germline V gene encodes CDR1 MGHDK and CDR2 SYGVNS. This chain's CDR3 is CATLDSKGSGELFF. DNA of the CDR3: TGTGCCACCCTCGACAGTAAGGGGTCCGGGGAGCTGTTTTTT.

The J gene is TRBJ2-7, the V gene TRBV6-5, with D unresolved. The V gene lost 2 bases and the J gene lost 4 bases, with 12 bases spanning the gap. The CDR3 is 14 residues long. Per germline, CDR1 MNHEY and CDR2 SVGAGI. CDR3 DNA: TGTGCCAGCAGTTACAACGGAAAGCAGTACGAGCAGTACTTC. Its protein product is CASSYNGKQYEQYF.

In its sample, this clone was seen a few times. V usage is TRBV5-1 and J usage is TRBJ1-1; TRBD1 aligns across 7 bases. The CDR3 has 16 residues. Germline V gene data show CDR1 as SGHRS and CDR2 as YFSETQ. V lost 4 bases and J lost 6; bases outside the gene matches: 15. The CDR3 sequence: CASSRTGGTINAEAFF. CDR3 coding DNA: TGCGCCAGCAGCCGGACAGGAGGTACCATTAACGCTGAAGCTTTCTTT.

The chain links TRBV10-2 to TRBJ1-3; D unclear. From germline, CDR1 is WSHSY and CDR2 SAAADI. The CDR3 runs 16 residues. With 7 bases removed from V and 0 bases from J, the gap between germline ends came to 16 bases. CDR3 coding DNA: TGCGCCAGCAAAGACACCCCGAAAAGCTCTGGAAACACCATATATTTT. As protein: CASKDTPKSSGNTIYF.

The CDR3 DNA sequence: TGTGCCAGCAGCTTAAGACAGGGGAGTAACACCATATATTTT. This translates into CASSLRQGSNTIYF. J is TRBJ1-3 and V is TRBV13, with 8 bases matching TRBD1. V trimming: 2 bases; J trimming: 7 bases; junction bases outside the gene matches: 4. The CDR3 consists of 14 residues. Per germline, CDR1 PRHDT and CDR2 FYEKMQ (reference sequence).

CDR3 in amino acids: CASSSRSGEDEQYF. The CDR3 nucleotides are TGTGCCAGCAGCTCCCGCTCTGGGGAGGACGAGCAGTACTTC. This chain uses TRBV7-9 with TRBJ2-7, with D possibly being TRBD2 (6 bases). This CDR3 has 14 amino acids. Germline V gene lookup returns CDR1 SEHNR and CDR2 FQNEAQ (reference sequence). Trimming stripped 4 bases from V and 5 bases from J, with 15 bases between.